The 27 T cell receptor beta chains reported below all come from one sample, sequenced in a study of cytotoxic CD8 clonotypes in ibrutinib-treated CLL. Using immunoSEQ multiplex PCR, the repertoire was profiled, and TCRdb retains in-frame clones only, with some absent. The sample has roughly 29,000 clones, approximately 57% seen once. Sequencing was performed on PBMCs, taken before ibrutinib treatment. The receptors come from a human donor with chronic lymphocytic leukemia.

The chain carries TRBV5-1 and TRBJ1-2; D not resolved. Germline values: CDR1 SGHRS, CDR2 YFSETQ. The CDR3 consists of 14 residues. V was trimmed by 2 bases and J by 7 bases, leaving 15 bases between them. As DNA, the CDR3 is TGCGCCAGCAGCTTCAGAAACAGCAGGACTGGCTACACCTTC. Translated, it gives CASSFRNSRTGYTF.

The rearrangement joins TRBV9 to TRBJ2-1; 10 positions match TRBD2. CDR1 and CDR2 from the germline V gene are SGDLS and YYNGEE. The CDR3 has 14 residues. The junction had 9 bases not matched to a gene; V was cut back by 7 bases and J by 8 bases. The DNA of the CDR3 is TGTGCCAGCGGCTGGACTAGCGGATTCGATGAGCAGTTCTTC. It is translated as CASGWTSGFDEQFF.

V is TRBV19 and J is TRBJ1-4, with 7 bases matching TRBD1. Unmatched junction bases numbered 7, after V lost 5 bases and J lost 4 bases. Per germline, CDR1 LNHDA and CDR2 SQIVND (reference sequence). The CDR3 is 15 residues long. CDR3 loop: CASSAPGQLNEKLFF. In DNA form, the CDR3 reads TGTGCCAGTAGTGCGCCGGGACAGCTTAATGAAAAACTGTTTTTT.

The CDR3 protein is CASSVQWRYGDTGELFF. The CDR3 DNA reads as TGTGCCAGCAGCGTACAGTGGCGGTACGGGGACACCGGGGAGCTGTTTTTT. The chain is built from TRBV9 and TRBJ2-2; D perhaps matches TRBD2 (5 bases). This CDR3 spans 17 amino acids. Trimming shortened V by 1 base and J by 3 bases, and 16 bases separated the two germline ends. Looked up from germline, CDR1 is SGDLS and CDR2 is YYNGEE. The full variable domain, completed using reference TRBV9 and TRBJ2-2, is DSGVTQTPKHLITATGQRVTLRCSPRSGDLSVYWYQQSLDQGLQFLIQYYNGEERAKGNILERFSAQQFPDLHSELNLSSLELGDSALYFCASSVQWRYGDTGELFFGEGSRLTVL.

J is TRBJ2-7 and V is TRBV2; 10 positions agree with TRBD1. The germline gives CDR1 SNHLY, CDR2 FYNNEI. The V gene end was trimmed by 4 bases and the J gene end by 2 bases; junction bases not matched to a gene: 2. The CDR3 is 14 residues long. The CDR3 region has the DNA TGTGCCAGCAGTGCGGGACAGGGGCCCTACGAGCAGTACTTC. Translated, it gives CASSAGQGPYEQYF.

The chain couples TRBV4-1 to TRBJ1-1; D is uncertain. Trimming removed 1 base from V and 1 base from J, with 13 bases in between. Germline V CDR1 and CDR2: MGHRA, YSYEKL. The CDR3 totals 16 residues. The CDR3 DNA reads as TGCGCCAGCAGCCAAGTGGGCAGAACGCCGAACACTGAAGCTTTCTTT. Amino acids: CASSQVGRTPNTEAFF.

This clone occurred once. The J gene is TRBJ2-7, the V gene TRBV27; D gene uncertain. Germline V gives CDR1 MNHEY, CDR2 SMNVEV (reference sequence). This CDR3 region has 13 residues. V dropped 6 bases and J dropped 1 base, with 10 bases sitting between them. For the CDR3, the DNA is TGTGCCAGCAGCCCGCGCGGTTCCTACGAGCAGTACTTC. This encodes CASSPRGSYEQYF.

By its share, this clone is medium-sized. The chain recombines TRBV27 with TRBJ2-5; 8 nucleotides align to TRBD2. V was pared by 5 bases and J by 6 bases, with 11 bases of the junction left unmatched. CDR1 and CDR2 (germline): MNHEY, SMNVEV (reference sequence). The CDR3 has 15 amino acids. Written as DNA, the CDR3 is TGTGCCAGCAGTCCCTACAGCGGGAGTCGGCAGACCCAGTACTTC. Its translation: CASSPYSGSRQTQYF.

V is TRBV4-1 and J is TRBJ2-7; unclear D gene. In germline, CDR1 is MGHRA, CDR2 YSYEKL. The CDR3 loop spans 15 amino acids. Trimming left V 2 bases short and J 3 bases short, with 14 bases between. The CDR3 is CASSQSDGVGYEQYF. The CDR3 coding sequence is TGCGCCAGCAGCCAAAGTGATGGGGTGGGCTACGAGCAGTACTTC.

The V call is TRBV15, the J call TRBJ1-1; the D gene is possibly TRBD1 (5 bases). Between the trimmed V and J ends, which lost 6 bases and 4 bases, there was a span of 18 bases. From germline, CDR1 is LNHNV and CDR2 YYDKDF (reference sequence). There are 15 residues in the CDR3. The CDR3 protein is CATRGTEGRGTEAFF. The CDR3 nucleotides are TGTGCCACCAGGGGGACGGAGGGCCGGGGCACTGAAGCTTTCTTT.

This clone was observed a handful of times. The rearrangement links TRBV29-1 to TRBJ2-3; possible D gene TRBD1, 6 bases. V lost 4 bases to trimming and J lost 7 bases, with 24 bases between them. This CDR3 is 16 amino acids long. CDR1 SQVTM and CDR2 ANQGSEA come from the germline V gene. CDR3 amino acids: CSVVGQGQDRLNTQYF. The CDR3 DNA is TGCAGCGTTGTCGGGCAGGGGCAGGATAGGCTAAATACGCAGTATTTT.

A single count supports this clone. The chain combines TRBV7-9 with TRBJ2-2; 11 nucleotides match TRBD2. Losses at the gene ends were 5 bases for V and 9 bases for J; bases not matched to a gene: 8. Germline CDR1 SEHNR, CDR2 FQNEAQ (reference sequence). The CDR3 loop spans 15 amino acids. The CDR3: CASSALAGGVRELFF. The CDR3 DNA is TGTGCCAGCAGCGCGCTAGCGGGGGGCGTCCGGGAGCTGTTTTTT.

The gene calls are TRBV7-8 and TRBJ2-1; 7 bases map to TRBD1. CDR3 length: 17 residues. Losses at the gene ends were 5 bases for V and 4 bases for J; bases not matched to a gene: 14. Per the germline V gene, CDR1 is SGHVS and CDR2 is FQNEAQ. The CDR3 reads CASSPPRQGIIYNEQFF. The CDR3 DNA reads as TGTGCCAGCAGCCCCCCCCGACAGGGCATTATATACAATGAGCAGTTCTTC.

The chain recombines TRBV12-5 with TRBJ1-1; D is perhaps TRBD1 (5 bases). V was cut by 0 bases and J by 4 bases, with 12 bases left in between. The germline gives CDR1 LGHNT, CDR2 FRNRAP. The CDR3 length is 15 residues. The CDR3 nucleotides are TGTGCTAGTGGTTTGGTACTGGGGGAGCCCACTGAAGCTTTCTTT. The encoded protein is CASGLVLGEPTEAFF.

J is TRBJ2-7 and V is TRBV10-3; D may be TRBD2 (6 bases). This CDR3 region has 12 residues. CDR1 and CDR2 (germline): ENHRY, SYGVKD. Deletions cut 4 bases from V and 5 bases from J, with 9 bases between. The DNA of the CDR3 is TGTGCCATCAGTGGCGGGGACGACGAGCAGTACTTC. Translating it yields CAISGGDDEQYF.

Only a few counts were recorded for this clone. This CDR3 is CASRNLRLAGADTQYF. The CDR3 nucleotides are TGTGCCAGCAGGAACCTTAGGCTAGCGGGCGCAGATACGCAGTATTTT. This chain uses TRBV2 with TRBJ2-3; 8 nucleotides align to TRBD2. Germline values: CDR1 SNHLY, CDR2 FYNNEI. The length of the CDR3 is 16 residues. The ends lost 6 bases at V and 4 bases at J; junction bases unmatched: 12.

The rearrangement links TRBV5-1 to TRBJ2-2; 7 bases agree with TRBD2. The CDR3 sequence is 16 residues long. CDR1 and CDR2 from the germline V gene are SGHRS and YFSETQ. After removal of 1 base from V and 5 bases from J, the junction contained 8 bases not matched to a gene. The CDR3 protein is CASSLFGGSRTGELFF. CDR3 sequence (DNA): TGCGCCAGCAGCTTGTTCGGGGGGAGCCGGACCGGGGAGCTGTTTTTT.

J is TRBJ1-1 and V is TRBV25-1; no clear D. Between the trimmed V and J ends, which lost 2 bases and 4 bases, there was a span of 11 bases. The CDR3 has 14 amino acids. Germline CDR1 reads MGHDK; CDR2 reads SYGVNS. CDR3 residues: CASSEGLASTEAFF. As DNA, the CDR3 is TGTGCCAGCAGTGAAGGATTGGCAAGCACTGAAGCTTTCTTT.

The chain couples TRBV10-3 to TRBJ2-7, with D tentatively TRBD2 (5 bases). The CDR3 contains 13 residues. Trimming removed 2 bases at V and 2 bases at J, with 7 bases between. Germline values: CDR1 ENHRY, CDR2 SYGVKD. Here the CDR3 DNA reads TGTGCCATCAGTGAGGAGGGCCCCTACGAGCAGTACTTC. The encoded protein is CAISEEGPYEQYF.

The V call is TRBV5-1, the J call TRBJ2-7; 7 nucleotides agree with TRBD1. V lost 3 bases and J lost 3; bases outside the gene matches: 9. Germline V CDR1 and CDR2: SGHRS, YFSETQ. This CDR3 is 15 amino acids long. The chain's CDR3 is CASSYRAQGIYEQYF. The CDR3 DNA sequence: TGCGCCAGCAGCTACCGGGCACAGGGGATCTACGAGCAGTACTTC. Full variable domain (rest looked up from reference TRBV5-1 and TRBJ2-7): KAGVTQTPRYLIKTRGQQVTLSCSPISGHRSVSWYQQTPGQGLQFLFEYFSETQRNKGNFPGRFSGRQFSNSRSEMNVSTLELGDSALYLCASSYRAQGIYEQYFGPGTRLTVT.

V usage is TRBV4-1 and J usage is TRBJ1-1, with 7 bases identical to TRBD1. Germline CDR1 reads MGHRA; CDR2 reads YSYEKL. This CDR3 is built from 14 residues. With 4 bases clipped from V and 4 bases from J, the junction kept 6 bases outside the gene matches. CDR3 amino acids: CASSPPGGPTEAFF. CDR3 DNA: TGCGCCAGCAGCCCCCCAGGGGGGCCCACTGAAGCTTTCTTT.

There are a few counts of this clone. V and J are TRBV10-1 and TRBJ2-7; 10 nucleotides align to TRBD1. Germline V gene data show CDR1 as WNHNN and CDR2 as SYGVQD (reference sequence). CDR3 length equals 16 residues. V lost 4 bases, J lost 5 bases, and 11 bases stayed unmatched. CDR3 sequence reads: CASSGGTGVGKNEQYF. As DNA, the CDR3 is TGCGCCAGCAGTGGTGGGACAGGGGTAGGGAAAAACGAGCAGTACTTC.

This CDR3 reads CASSPRRGRQGQYF. The DNA of the CDR3 is TGTGCCAGCAGCCCGCGGAGGGGGAGGCAGGGGCAGTACTTC. The chain combines TRBV7-8 with TRBJ2-7, with D possibly being TRBD1 or TRBD2 (6 bases each). V was clipped by 5 bases and J by 9 bases, with 20 bases between them. Germline values: CDR1 SGHVS, CDR2 FQNEAQ. The CDR3 covers 14 residues.

This clone turned up a few times. The chain recombines TRBV29-1 with TRBJ1-6, with 8 nucleotides matching TRBD1. CDR3 length: 14 amino acids. The V and J ends lost 5 bases and 5 bases, in that order; junction bases with no gene match: 5. The germline CDR1 and CDR2 sequences are SQVTM and ANQGSEA. CDR3 DNA sequence: TGCAGCGTTTTGACGGGACAGGATAATTCACCCCTCCACTTT. Protein product: CSVLTGQDNSPLHF.

This chain uses TRBV4-2 with TRBJ1-1, with D possibly TRBD1 on 6 matching bases. Per the germline V gene, CDR1 is LGHNA and CDR2 is YNFKEQ. The CDR3 is made up of 14 amino acids. V lost 6 bases, J lost 0 bases, and 11 bases lay in between. CDR3 residues: CASSRQALNTEAFF. CDR3 DNA: TGTGCCAGCAGTCGACAGGCCTTGAACACTGAAGCTTTCTTT.

This chain uses TRBV10-3 with TRBJ1-5; 11 nucleotides match TRBD1. The CDR3 is made up of 16 amino acids. Per germline, CDR1 ENHRY and CDR2 SYGVKD. The V gene end was trimmed by 4 bases and the J gene end by 3 bases; junction bases not matched to a gene: 5. CDR3 amino acids: CAISASGQGANQPQHF. The CDR3 nucleotides read TGTGCCATCAGTGCGAGTGGACAGGGGGCCAATCAGCCCCAGCATTTT.

J is TRBJ2-1 and V is TRBV5-1; 11 bases map to TRBD2. The V gene's germline CDR1 is SGHRS and CDR2 YFSETQ. This CDR3 is built from 17 residues. The V segment lost 4 bases and the J segment 0 bases; nucleotides outside the gene matches: 6. The CDR3 spells CASSPLLAGVSYNEQFF. The DNA of the CDR3 is TGCGCCAGCAGCCCGCTACTAGCGGGGGTCTCCTACAATGAGCAGTTCTTC.